A selection of T cell receptor beta chains follows, all from one sample in a study of T cells in Graves' hyperthyroidism and ophthalmopathy. TCRdb independently ran MiXCR on the multiplex PCR reads; one entry per CDR3 protein. Seen here are around 350,000 distinct CDR3 sequences, over 12% observed once, and the top ten hold about 21%. Sequenced sample: blood. The receptors derive from a woman aged 60-70 years with Graves' ophthalmopathy. Each CDR3 is given with its conserved first and last residue. Fields, in order: D gene, J gene, clone size, V gene, CDR3 protein, CDR3 DNA. The D gene is left open where the match is weak. Clone size, where shown, is once, few, many, or a class for clones that have expanded.

d_call: TRBD2
j_call: TRBJ2-2
clone_size: few
v_call: TRBV19
cdr3_aa: CASSRQTTSGRPLTGELFF
cdr3_nt: TGTGCCAGTAGTAGACAAACTACTAGCGGGAGGCCCCTTACCGGGGAGCTGTTTTTT

d_call: .
j_call: TRBJ2-7
clone_size: many
v_call: TRBV10-2
cdr3_aa: CANPRRRNPAYEQYF
cdr3_nt: TGCGCCAACCCCCGGCGACGTAACCCAGCCTACGAGCAGTACTTC

d_call: .
j_call: TRBJ2-3
clone_size: many
v_call: TRBV28
cdr3_aa: CASSWTVPDTQYF
cdr3_nt: TGTGCCAGCAGTTGGACCGTTCCGGATACGCAGTATTTT

d_call: TRBD1
j_call: TRBJ1-4
clone_size: .
v_call: TRBV4-2
cdr3_aa: CASSQNPRDRGGRNEKLFF
cdr3_nt: TGTGCCAGCAGCCAAAACCCTCGGGACAGGGGCGGAAGGAATGAAAAACTGTTTTTT

d_call: TRBD2
j_call: TRBJ2-1
clone_size: few
v_call: TRBV5-4
cdr3_aa: CASSSLSGSDNEQFF
cdr3_nt: TGTGCCAGCAGCTCACTTAGCGGGAGCGACAATGAGCAGTTCTTC

d_call: TRBD1
j_call: TRBJ2-3
clone_size: many
v_call: TRBV29-1
cdr3_aa: CSASGQSSTDTQYF
cdr3_nt: TGCAGCGCTTCGGGACAGTCTAGCACAGATACGCAGTATTTT

d_call: TRBD1
j_call: TRBJ1-1
clone_size: many
v_call: TRBV2
cdr3_aa: CASRLQGASTEAFF
cdr3_nt: TGTGCCAGCAGACTACAGGGGGCAAGCACTGAAGCTTTCTTT

d_call: TRBD2
j_call: TRBJ2-7
clone_size: few
v_call: TRBV7-9
cdr3_aa: CASSLGAGGSYEQYF
cdr3_nt: TGTGCCAGCAGCTTAGGAGCGGGAGGCTCCTACGAGCAGTACTTC

d_call: .
j_call: TRBJ2-1
clone_size: .
v_call: TRBV25-1
cdr3_aa: CASSEVGFRSYNEQFF
cdr3_nt: TGTGCCAGCAGTGAAGTTGGTTTTCGCTCCTACAATGAGCAGTTCTTC

d_call: .
j_call: TRBJ2-3
clone_size: many
v_call: TRBV3-1
cdr3_aa: CASSQSPIDADTQYF
cdr3_nt: TGTGCCAGCAGCCAAAGCCCGATTGATGCCGATACGCAGTATTTT